This T cell receptor (beta chain) derives from a study of T-cell reconstitution after alpha-beta-depleted transplantation in children. Preparing the TCRbeta library involved the use of unique molecular identifiers. Each CDR3 protein gets one entry after TCRdb re-called the PCR reads with MiXCR. Here the sample spans hundreds of thousands of distinct CDR3 sequences, around 15% being singletons. The CDR3 spans 16 residues. The V end lost 6 bases, the J end lost 0 bases, and 17 bases lay between the germline ends. Germline V gene lookup returns CDR1 MNHNS and CDR2 SASEGT. Study results and limitations: After one year, T-cell counts and TCRbeta diversity mostly came from new T cells. Reportedly, alpha-beta T cells present about two months post-transplant originated from several hundred expanded clones of graft origin.

In its sample, this clonotype was seen a few times. Its cognate antigen is unknown. The material sequenced was PBMCs, mostly from graft donor cells, taken 360 days after TCRalphabeta/CD19-depleted stem cell transplant. The TCR sequence derives from a male patient aged 2-9 years who had a stem cell transplant for acute lymphoblastic leukemia, so the T cells may come from the graft donor. The V call is TRBV6-1, the J call TRBJ1-1, with a possible D match to TRBD1 (6 bases). CDR3 coding DNA: TGTGCCAGCAGCCCTAGCATGGGGGGCCTGAACACTGAAGCTTTCTTT. Encoded protein: CASSPSMGGLNTEAFF.